This paragraph covers one T cell receptor (beta chain) sequence. This clone occurred once. It has no known antigen specificity. Base qualities are not recorded, but no much larger clone differs from it by a single base. The CDR3 regions of human TCRbeta chains were subjected to immunosequencing. In the authors' own workflow: TCRs in the repertoires were compared against a reference library of SARS-CoV-2-specific TCRs that had been generated with the MIRA antigen-specificity platform. Breadth was defined as the fraction of unique TCRs that were SARS-CoV-2-associated. Depth was defined as the fraction of total T cells that were SARS-CoV-2-associated. Using the MIRA data, each spike-specific TCR was mapped to the spike region that the TCR reacts to and placed in a CD4 or CD8 class. Log10-transformed breadth and depth values were compared by one-way ANOVA with Sidak's multiple comparisons tests. The table comes from immuneACCESS by way of TCRdb, which keeps in-frame sequences with V and J called. Part of the clones is missing from these tables; in studies checked, under half for an unresolved V gene and the rest for unknown reasons. The V and J calls and clone size were taken over from that table, and D and trimming were inferred from the DNA. The sample records 120,000 to 150,000 clones, 82% of which are singletons. About 4% of the sample is held by the ten biggest clonotypes.

The CDR3, cysteine through phenylalanine, is 13 amino acids long. Only CDR3 DNA remains: 39 bases, in frame from the first base. The junction shows trimming of 3 bases on V and 5 bases on J, plus 11 bases between the germline ends. Sequences SEHNR (CDR1) and FQNEAQ (CDR2) are obtained from the germline V gene (reference sequence). This sample stems from a study of T cell responses to AZD1222 COVID-19 vaccine (dated by TCRdb to the early 2020s). Study-level background: TCR sequencing was performed for fewer than 250 trial participants, of whom about 210 were given two doses of AZD1222 and some 25 were given two doses of MenACWY control vaccine. Trial participants were enrolled by age into subgroups of 18-55, 56-69 and 70-plus years, and approximately 150, 30 and 60 TCR-sequenced participants, respectively, were included in these subgroups. Broad study findings and their caveats: Conclusions about previously exposed vaccinees were limited because only six AZD1222 recipients were SARS-CoV-2 seropositive at baseline. The 56-69-year group was small, and its depth increase did not reach significance, likely because of low power. Most participants were white British and females outnumbered males, and the authors suggested that clonal diversity may have been underestimated. Reportedly, almost half of the unique spike-specific TCRs recognized epitopes lying outside the regions that are mutated in the B.1.351 and B.1.1.7 variants. The whole spike protein was spanned by vaccine-associated CD4 TCRs, and dominant responses were seen in regions 160-218 and 743-854. No day 14 peak-response samples were available, so repertoires were characterized only after the peak T cell response. After two AZD1222 doses, spike-specific TCR breadth and depth were significantly higher than at day 0 and than in MenACWY recipients.

This specimen's time point label, interpreted: baseline before first vaccination. The sample's treatment or condition label is to be understood as: meningococcal conjugate vaccine given as trial control. Samples from vaccinated people were obtained from the UK trials COV001 and COV002, which included a single-blind randomized controlled phase 2/3 trial of AZD1222 (ChAdOx1 nCoV-19) in healthy adults. For TCRbeta chain sequencing, PBMC samples were collected from trial participants at day 0 and at day 28 after the second dose. Sequenced here: peripheral blood, sampled on day 0 of MenACWY control vaccination. The V gene is TRBV7-9 and the J gene is TRBJ2-7; a weak D assignment points to TRBD1 (6 bases agree). The TCR comes from an adult in good health. The nucleotide sequence reads TGTGCCAGCAGCTTTTTGGGGGCTAACGAGCAGTACTTC. Its translation reads: CASSFLGANEQYF.